What follows are 18 T cell receptor beta chains derived from one specimen sequenced in a study of CD8 T cells in Susac syndrome. Roughly 0.45 to 1 ug RNA was reverse transcribed with random hexamers. TCRdb re-called the immunoSEQ multiplex PCR reads through MiXCR, storing one row per CDR3 protein. The data contain about 130,000 distinct CDR3 sequences, around 94% of them singletons. Sequenced material: CD8+ T cells from PBMCs. The receptor source for this set is a human donor with Susac syndrome.

The genes are TRBV12-3 or TRBV12-4 and TRBJ1-2; D possibly corresponds to TRBD1 (6 bases). The CDR3 extends over 13 amino acids. Trimming took 2 bases from V and 4 from J, leaving 8 bases between them. Here the CDR3 reads CASSLNRAYGYTF. The CDR3 DNA reads TGTGCCAGCAGTTTAAACAGGGCCTATGGCTACACCTTC.

V and J are TRBV15 and TRBJ2-5, with 7 bases matching TRBD2. V trimming: 4 bases; J trimming: 2 bases; junction bases outside the gene matches: 13. This CDR3 region has 17 residues. The germline gives CDR1 LNHNV, CDR2 YYDKDF (reference sequence). This chain's CDR3 is CATSMVGGRAIQETQYF. For the CDR3, the DNA is TGTGCCACCAGCATGGTGGGTGGGAGGGCCATTCAAGAGACCCAGTACTTC.

Remarks on this clonotype: One end of the junction does not line up with germline, which may come from a read error. The rearrangement joins TRBV7-9 to TRBJ1-1; perhaps TRBD1 as D (5 bases). Germline loops: CDR1 SEHNR, CDR2 FQNEAQ (reference sequence). This CDR3 is 13 amino acids long. This chain's CDR3 is CASRGTRDPEGFF. DNA for the CDR3: TGTGCCAGCAGGGGGACTAGGGACCCGGAAGGTTTCTTT.

The chain links TRBV30 to TRBJ1-1; D is possibly TRBD1 (5 bases). The germline V gene encodes CDR1 GTSNPN and CDR2 SVGIG (reference sequence). V was clipped by 2 bases and J by 2 bases, with 9 bases between them. The CDR3 runs to 13 residues. The CDR3 bases are TGTGCCTGGAGTACAGGAATAAACACTGAAGCTTTCTTT. It encodes CAWSTGINTEAFF.

The chain couples TRBV5-6 to TRBJ2-3; 11 nucleotides match TRBD2. The V gene's germline CDR1 is SGHDT and CDR2 YYEEEE. The CDR3 runs 17 residues. Losses at the gene ends were 0 bases for V and 2 bases for J; bases not matched to a gene: 5. The CDR3 bases are TGTGCCAGCAGCTTGGAGCTAGCGGGAGGCCCCACAGATACGCAGTATTTT. It specifies CASSLELAGGPTDTQYF. Full variable domain (rest looked up from reference TRBV5-6 and TRBJ2-3): DAGVTQSPTHLIKTRGQQVTLRCSPKSGHDTVSWYQQALGQGPQFIFQYYEEEERQRGNFPDRFSGHQFPNYSSELNVNALLLGDSALYLCASSLELAGGPTDTQYFGPGTRLTVL.

The chain recombines TRBV20-1 with TRBJ1-4; D not certain. Germline lookup yields CDR1 DFQATT and CDR2 SNEGSKA (reference sequence). The V end lost 7 bases, the J end lost 5 bases, and 20 bases lay between the germline ends. The CDR3 spans 15 residues. The CDR3 DNA reads as TGCAGTGTTTTACGGTCCCCCCCGGAAAATGAAAAACTGTTTTTT. The encoded protein is CSVLRSPPENEKLFF.

The rearrangement links TRBV2 to TRBJ2-5, with TRBD2 matching over 9 bases. Trimming cost V 3 bases and J 5 bases; bases outside gene matches: 10. The germline V gene encodes CDR1 SNHLY and CDR2 FYNNEI. This CDR3 comprises 16 residues. CDR3 loop: CASSDLLAGRGETQYF. As DNA, the CDR3 is TGTGCCAGCAGTGACCTACTAGCGGGCCGGGGGGAGACCCAGTACTTC. Looking up the rest from reference TRBV2 and TRBJ2-5 gives the full variable domain: EPEVTQTPSHQVTQMGQEVILRCVPISNHLYFYWYRQILGQKVEFLVSFYNNEISEKSEIFDDQFSVERPDGSNFTLKIRSTKLEDSAMYFCASSDLLAGRGETQYFGPGTRLLVL.

V and J are TRBV30 and TRBJ2-3; D is perhaps TRBD2 (5 bases). V dropped 3 bases and J dropped 0 bases, with 13 bases sitting between them. Per the germline V gene, CDR1 is GTSNPN and CDR2 is SVGIG (reference sequence). This CDR3 spans 15 amino acids. The CDR3 region is CAWSPGIASTDTQYF. Written as DNA, the CDR3 is TGTGCCTGGAGCCCCGGGATAGCAAGCACAGATACGCAGTATTTT.

The CDR3 region is CASSPESSYEQYF. The CDR3 nucleotides read TGTGCCAGCTCACCGGAAAGCTCCTACGAGCAGTACTTC. The rearrangement links TRBV18 to TRBJ2-7; no reliable D call. CDR1 and CDR2 from the germline V gene are KGHSH and LQKENI. Between the trimmed V and J ends, which lost 3 bases and 0 bases, there was a span of 6 bases. The CDR3 is made up of 13 amino acids.

The CDR3 reads CASSEGDIGYTF. The CDR3 DNA reads TGCGCCAGCAGTGAGGGTGACATCGGCTACACCTTC. V and J are TRBV10-2 and TRBJ1-2; D is ambiguous. The V gene's germline CDR1 is WSHSY and CDR2 SAAADI. The CDR3 length is 12 residues. Trimming stripped 2 bases from V and 8 bases from J, with 9 bases between.

J is TRBJ1-1 and V is TRBV14; D unclear. The germline V gene has CDR1 SGHDN and CDR2 FVKESK. The CDR3 has 14 amino acids. V shed 3 bases and J shed 4 bases, with 12 bases lying between them. In DNA, the CDR3 is TGTGCCAGCAGCCAGTTTAAGGCACTCACTGAAGCTTTCTTT. Protein sequence: CASSQFKALTEAFF.

The chain is built from TRBV28 and TRBJ1-2, with D possibly TRBD1 on 5 matching bases. The CDR3 covers 14 residues. CDR1 and CDR2 from the germline V gene are MDHEN and SYDVKM. Trimming took 10 bases from V and 5 from J, leaving 20 bases between them. CDR3 residues: CATARTGEGYGYTF. In DNA form, the CDR3 reads TGTGCCACCGCGCGCACAGGAGAGGGGTATGGCTACACCTTC.

The V call is TRBV3-1, the J call TRBJ1-2; no clear D. Trimming took off 0 bases at V and 0 bases at J, with 11 bases between the two ends. Germline V gives CDR1 LGHDT, CDR2 YNNKEL (reference sequence). The CDR3 loop spans 16 amino acids. CDR3 amino acids: CASSQDRYRANYGYTF. CDR3 sequence (DNA): TGTGCCAGCAGCCAAGATCGGTACAGAGCTAACTATGGCTACACCTTC.

This clonotype was seen just once. This CDR3 reads CASSQGLADSYNEQFF. Written as DNA, the CDR3 is TGTGCCAGCAGCCAAGGTCTAGCGGACTCCTACAATGAGCAGTTCTTC. J is TRBJ2-1 and V is TRBV3-1, with TRBD2 matching over 7 bases. J was trimmed by 0 bases and V by 1 base; bases with no gene match: 3. This CDR3 region has 16 residues. Per germline, CDR1 LGHDT and CDR2 YNNKEL (reference sequence).

A remark on this clonotype: The junction departs from the called germline gene at one end, perhaps through a read error. The rearrangement joins TRBV7-6 to TRBJ2-1, with D possibly TRBD2 on 6 matching bases. This CDR3 is 13 amino acids long. The germline V gene encodes CDR1 SGHVS and CDR2 FNYEAQ. Here the CDR3 reads CASSLAGEDEQFF. The CDR3, as DNA: TGTGCCAGCAGCCTAGCTGGGGAGGACGAGCAGTTCTTC.

The chain joins TRBV6-2 or TRBV6-3 to TRBJ2-3; weak D call: TRBD2 (6 bases). V was cut by 3 bases and J by 2 bases, with 12 bases left in between. Germline V CDR1 and CDR2: MNHEY, SVGEGT. The CDR3 extends over 15 amino acids. The CDR3 sequence is CASSYGGIFTDTQYF. In nucleotides, the CDR3 is TGTGCCAGCAGTTATGGGGGGATATTCACAGATACGCAGTATTTT.

V gene TRBV5-6 combines with J gene TRBJ2-5; D possibly corresponds to TRBD1 (6 bases). CDR1 and CDR2 from the germline V gene are SGHDT and YYEEEE. The CDR3 runs 17 residues. Trimming removed 5 bases at V and 5 bases at J, with 25 bases between. CDR3 region: CASRPLGQGLPLETQYF. The CDR3 DNA reads as TGTGCCAGCAGGCCTCTCGGTCAGGGGCTTCCTTTGGAGACCCAGTACTTC. The full variable domain, completed using reference TRBV5-6 and TRBJ2-5, is DAGVTQSPTHLIKTRGQQVTLRCSPKSGHDTVSWYQQALGQGPQFIFQYYEEEERQRGNFPDRFSGHQFPNYSSELNVNALLLGDSALYLCASRPLGQGLPLETQYFGPGTRLLVL.

This clonotype was recorded once. This rearrangement joins TRBV6-1 to TRBJ1-4; 7 bases match TRBD1. CDR3 length equals 16 residues. The germline gives CDR1 MNHNS, CDR2 SASEGT. V was clipped by 6 bases and J by 3 bases; unmatched bases: 10. Here the CDR3 reads CASSPASTGSNEKLFF. Here the CDR3 DNA reads TGTGCCAGCAGCCCTGCCTCGACAGGGTCTAATGAAAAACTGTTTTTT.